The T cell receptor beta chain under discussion was sequenced for a study of T-cell reconstitution after alpha-beta-depleted transplantation in children. Molecular barcoding with unique molecular identifiers was used for the TCRbeta library. TCRdb fed the PCR reads into MiXCR, producing one record per CDR3 protein. The data contain 900,000 or so distinct CDR3 sequences, 16% of them singletons. Concerning this clonotype itself: Its target is not known.

This CDR3 contains 14 residues. Germline CDR1 SGHDT, CDR2 YYEEEE. V was shortened by 0 bases and J by 0 bases, with 7 bases between the two germline ends. Overall study findings and caveats: Several hundred graft clones that had expanded were reportedly the source of alpha-beta T cells about two months after transplant. It was newly produced T cells that mostly accounted for T-cell counts and diversity one year after transplant.

This sequence originates from a male patient between 10 and 17 years old who had a stem cell transplant for acute lymphoblastic leukemia, so the T cells may come from the graft donor. This chain joins TRBV5-6 and TRBJ2-7; unclear D gene. The material sequenced was PBMCs, mostly from graft donor cells, taken 360 days after TCRalphabeta/CD19-depleted stem cell transplant. CDR3 protein: CASSLEGYSYEQYF. For the CDR3, the DNA is TGTGCCAGCAGCTTGGAGGGCTACTCCTACGAGCAGTACTTC.